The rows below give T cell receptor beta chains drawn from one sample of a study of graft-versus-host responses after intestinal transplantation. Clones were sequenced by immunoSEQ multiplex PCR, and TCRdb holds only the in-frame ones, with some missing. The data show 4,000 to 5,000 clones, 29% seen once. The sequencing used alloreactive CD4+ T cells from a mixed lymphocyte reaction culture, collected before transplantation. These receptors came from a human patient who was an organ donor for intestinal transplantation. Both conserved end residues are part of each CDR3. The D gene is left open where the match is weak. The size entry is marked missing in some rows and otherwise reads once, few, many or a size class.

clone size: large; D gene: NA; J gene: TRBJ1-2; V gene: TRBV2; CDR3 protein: CASARAPYGYTF; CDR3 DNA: TGTGCCAGCGCCCGGGCTCCCTATGGCTACACCTTC
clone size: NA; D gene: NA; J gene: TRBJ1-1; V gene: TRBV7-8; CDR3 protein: CASSTQYGEAFF; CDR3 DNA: TGTGCCAGCAGCACCCAATATGGTGAAGCTTTCTTT
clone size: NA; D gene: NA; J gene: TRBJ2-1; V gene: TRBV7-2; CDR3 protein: CASSLVPGNEQFF; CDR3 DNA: TGTGCCAGCAGTTTAGTTCCAGGCAATGAGCAGTTCTTC
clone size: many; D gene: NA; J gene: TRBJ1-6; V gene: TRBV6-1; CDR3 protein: CASREQGYNSPLHF; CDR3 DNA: TGTGCCAGCAGAGAACAGGGCTATAATTCACCCCTCCACTTT
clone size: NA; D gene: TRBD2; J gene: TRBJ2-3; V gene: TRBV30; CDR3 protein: CAWSVGTSGGHTDTQYF; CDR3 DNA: TGTGCCTGGAGTGTGGGGACTAGCGGGGGCCACACAGATACGCAGTATTTT
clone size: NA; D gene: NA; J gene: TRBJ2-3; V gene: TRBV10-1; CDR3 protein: CASSEALGGTDTQYF; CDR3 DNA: TGCGCCAGCAGTGAGGCGCTTGGGGGAACAGATACGCAGTATTTT
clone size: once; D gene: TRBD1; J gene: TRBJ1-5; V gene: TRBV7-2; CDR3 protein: CASSLEGQGNQPQHF; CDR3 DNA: TGTGCCAGCAGCTTAGAGGGACAGGGCAATCAGCCCCAGCATTTT
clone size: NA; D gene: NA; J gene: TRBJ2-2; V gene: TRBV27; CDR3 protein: CASSPGGPPNTGELFF; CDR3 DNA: TGTGCCAGCAGTCCCGGGGGGCCTCCGAACACCGGGGAGCTGTTTTTT
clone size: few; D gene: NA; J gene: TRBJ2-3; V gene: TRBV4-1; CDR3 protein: CASSQEARSTDTQYF; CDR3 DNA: TGCGCCAGCAGCCAAGAGGCCAGGAGCACAGATACGCAGTATTTT
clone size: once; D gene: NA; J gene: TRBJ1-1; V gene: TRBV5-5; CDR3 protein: CASSLWGGTEAFF; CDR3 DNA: TGTGCCAGCAGCTTGTGGGGGGGCACTGAAGCTTTCTTT
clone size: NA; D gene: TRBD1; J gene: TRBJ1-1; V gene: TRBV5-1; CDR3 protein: CASSLGGGKGTEAFF; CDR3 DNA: TGCGCCAGCAGCTTGGGAGGGGGCAAGGGCACTGAAGCTTTCTTT
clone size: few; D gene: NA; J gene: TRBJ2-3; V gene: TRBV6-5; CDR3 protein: CASSYSLGGPGDTQYF; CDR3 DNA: TGTGCCAGCAGTTACTCGCTGGGGGGGCCAGGAGATACGCAGTATTTT
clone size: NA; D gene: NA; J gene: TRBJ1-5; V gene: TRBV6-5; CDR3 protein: CASSDQPQHF; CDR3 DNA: TGTGCCAGCAGTGATCAGCCCCAGCATTTT
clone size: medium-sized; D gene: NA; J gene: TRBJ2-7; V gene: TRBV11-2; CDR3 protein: CASSLGTNSYEQYF; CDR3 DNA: TGTGCCAGCAGCTTAGGGACAAACTCCTACGAGCAGTACTTC
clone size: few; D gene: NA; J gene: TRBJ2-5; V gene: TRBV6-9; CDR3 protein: CASGGNRAGETQYF; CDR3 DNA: TGTGCCAGCGGAGGCAACAGGGCAGGAGAGACCCAGTACTTC
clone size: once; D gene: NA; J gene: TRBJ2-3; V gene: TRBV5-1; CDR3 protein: CASSLDGHRGDTQYF; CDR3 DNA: TGCGCCAGCAGCCTCGACGGACACCGAGGGGATACGCAGTATTTT
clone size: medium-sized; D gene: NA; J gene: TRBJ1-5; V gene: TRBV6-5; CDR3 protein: CASSYSGEVQPQHF; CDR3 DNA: TGTGCCAGCAGTTACTCGGGGGAGGTTCAGCCCCAGCATTTT
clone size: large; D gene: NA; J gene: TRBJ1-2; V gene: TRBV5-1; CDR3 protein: CASSFLQGLSYGYTF; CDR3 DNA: TGCGCCAGCAGCTTCTTACAGGGTTTAAGCTATGGCTACACCTTC
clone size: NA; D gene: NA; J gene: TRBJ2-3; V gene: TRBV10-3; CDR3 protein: CAISVTPAADTQYF; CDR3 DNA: TGTGCCATCAGTGTGACCCCAGCTGCAGATACGCAGTATTTT
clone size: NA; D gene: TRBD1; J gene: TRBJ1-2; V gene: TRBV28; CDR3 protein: CASSPWTGGEGYGYTF; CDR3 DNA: TGTGCCAGCAGTCCCTGGACAGGGGGCGAGGGCTATGGCTACACCTTC
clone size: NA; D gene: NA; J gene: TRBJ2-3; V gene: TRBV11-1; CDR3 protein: CASSLGTSTDTQYF; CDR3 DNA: TGTGCCAGCAGCTTAGGGACTAGCACAGATACGCAGTATTTT
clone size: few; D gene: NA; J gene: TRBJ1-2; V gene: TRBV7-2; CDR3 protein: CASSQGTRGYGYTF; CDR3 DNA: TGTGCCAGCAGTCAGGGGACGCGCGGCTATGGCTACACCTTC
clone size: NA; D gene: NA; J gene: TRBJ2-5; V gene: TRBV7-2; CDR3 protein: CASSLARLAETQYF; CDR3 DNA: TGTGCCAGCAGCTTAGCGAGGCTAGCGGAGACCCAGTACTTC
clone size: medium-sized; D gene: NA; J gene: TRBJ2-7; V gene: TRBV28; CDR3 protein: CASSRPGRGPSYEQYF; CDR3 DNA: TGTGCCAGCAGCAGACCCGGACGGGGGCCCTCCTACGAGCAGTACTTC
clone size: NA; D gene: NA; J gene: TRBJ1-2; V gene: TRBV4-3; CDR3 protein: CASSQGQYHYGYTF; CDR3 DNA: TGCGCCAGCAGCCAAGGCCAGTACCACTATGGCTACACCTTC
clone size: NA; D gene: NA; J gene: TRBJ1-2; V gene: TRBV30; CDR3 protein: CAWGAWGYGYTF; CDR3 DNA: TGTGCCTGGGGGGCCTGGGGCTATGGCTACACCTTC
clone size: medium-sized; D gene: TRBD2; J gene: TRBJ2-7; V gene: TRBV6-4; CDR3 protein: CASSDPGGGPYEQYF; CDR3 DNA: TGTGCCAGCAGTGACCCAGGCGGGGGGCCCTACGAGCAGTACTTC
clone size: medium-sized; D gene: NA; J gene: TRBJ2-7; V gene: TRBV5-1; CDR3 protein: CASSPRQGLSYEQYF; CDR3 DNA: TGCGCCAGCAGCCCCCGACAGGGACTCTCCTACGAGCAGTACTTC
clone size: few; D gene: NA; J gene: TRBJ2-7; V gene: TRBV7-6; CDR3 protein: CASSLTPRAASYEQYF; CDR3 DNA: TGTGCCAGCAGCTTAACCCCCAGGGCGGCATCGTACGAGCAGTACTTC
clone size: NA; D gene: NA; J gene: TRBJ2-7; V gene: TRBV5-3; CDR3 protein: CARSHSTYEQYF; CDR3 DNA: TGTGCCAGAAGCCATAGCACATACGAGCAGTACTTC
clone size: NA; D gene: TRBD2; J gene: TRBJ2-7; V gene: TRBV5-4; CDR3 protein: CASSLDGLAGGEYEQYF; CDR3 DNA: TGTGCCAGCAGCTTGGATGGACTAGCGGGAGGCGAGTACGAGCAGTACTTC
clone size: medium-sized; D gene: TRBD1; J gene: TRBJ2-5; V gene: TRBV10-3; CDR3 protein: CATTPGQVETQYF; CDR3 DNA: TGTGCCACAACCCCCGGACAGGTGGAGACCCAGTACTTC
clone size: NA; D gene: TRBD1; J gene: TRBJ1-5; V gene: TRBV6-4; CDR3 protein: CASSWGQGVQPQHF; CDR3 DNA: TGTGCCAGCAGTTGGGGACAGGGCGTTCAGCCCCAGCATTTT
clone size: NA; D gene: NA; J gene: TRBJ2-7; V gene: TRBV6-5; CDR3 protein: CASSGSYEQYF; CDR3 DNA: TGTGCCAGCAGTGGTTCCTACGAGCAGTACTTC
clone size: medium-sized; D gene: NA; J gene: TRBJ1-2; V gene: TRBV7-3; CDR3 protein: CASSPGGSNYGYTF; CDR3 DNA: TGTGCCAGCAGCCCAGGAGGGTCTAACTATGGCTACACCTTC
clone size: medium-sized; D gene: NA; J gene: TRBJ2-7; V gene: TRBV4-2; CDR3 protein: CASSQEAGPTSREQYF; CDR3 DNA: TGTGCCAGCAGCCAAGAAGCTGGCCCAACGAGTAGGGAGCAGTACTTC
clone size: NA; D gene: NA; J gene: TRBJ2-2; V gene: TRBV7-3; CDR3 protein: CASSLGPRQSLFTGELFF; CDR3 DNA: TGTGCCAGCAGCTTGGGGCCCCGACAGAGCCTATTCACCGGGGAGCTGTTTTTT
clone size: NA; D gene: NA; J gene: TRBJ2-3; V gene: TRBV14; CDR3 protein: CASSPRSGGTQYF; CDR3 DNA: TGTGCCAGCAGCCCACGGTCGGGTGGTACGCAGTATTTT
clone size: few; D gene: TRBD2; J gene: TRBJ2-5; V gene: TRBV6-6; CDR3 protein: CASSYRSGGAGETQYF; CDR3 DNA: TGTGCCAGCAGTTACCGTAGCGGGGGGGCCGGAGAGACCCAGTACTTC
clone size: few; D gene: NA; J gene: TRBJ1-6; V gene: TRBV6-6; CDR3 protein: CASSYGATNNSPLHF; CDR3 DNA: TGTGCCAGCAGTTATGGTGCCACTAATAATTCACCCCTCCACTTT
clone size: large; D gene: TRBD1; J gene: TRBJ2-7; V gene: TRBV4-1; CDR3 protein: CASSRPGQGAYEQYF; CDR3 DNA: TGCGCCAGCAGCCGACCGGGACAGGGGGCCTACGAGCAGTACTTC
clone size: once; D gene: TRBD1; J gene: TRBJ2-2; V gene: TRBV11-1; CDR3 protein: CASSLQGATGELFF; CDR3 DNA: TGTGCCAGCAGCTTACAGGGGGCCACCGGGGAGCTGTTTTTT
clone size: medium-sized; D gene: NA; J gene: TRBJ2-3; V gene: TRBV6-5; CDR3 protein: CASSYSRWVTDTQYF; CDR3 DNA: TGTGCCAGCAGTTACTCTAGGTGGGTCACAGATACGCAGTATTTT
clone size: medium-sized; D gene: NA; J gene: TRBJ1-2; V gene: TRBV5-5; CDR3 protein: CASSLSGRDYGYTF; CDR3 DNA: TGTGCCAGCAGCTTGTCAGGGAGGGACTATGGCTACACCTTC
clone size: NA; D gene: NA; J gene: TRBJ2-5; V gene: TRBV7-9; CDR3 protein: CASSLGPSRRWGETQYF; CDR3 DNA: TGTGCCAGCAGCTTAGGCCCCTCCAGGCGGTGGGGGGAGACCCAGTACTTC
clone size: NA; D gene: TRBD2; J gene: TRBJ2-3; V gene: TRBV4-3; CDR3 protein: CASSPGLAGSNTDTQYF; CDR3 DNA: TGCGCCAGCAGCCCGGGACTAGCGGGGAGCAACACAGATACGCAGTATTTT
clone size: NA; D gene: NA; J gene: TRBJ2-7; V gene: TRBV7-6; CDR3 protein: CASSAAGGYEQYF; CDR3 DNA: TGTGCCAGCAGCGCAGCCGGGGGCTACGAGCAGTACTTC
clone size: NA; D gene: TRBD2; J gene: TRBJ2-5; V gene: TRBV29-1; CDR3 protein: CSVEDILLAGGRGTQYF; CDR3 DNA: TGCAGCGTTGAAGATATTTTACTAGCGGGGGGGAGGGGGACCCAGTACTTC
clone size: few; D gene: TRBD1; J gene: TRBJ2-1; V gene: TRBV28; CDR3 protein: CASSLRLTGYPYNEQFF; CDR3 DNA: TGTGCCAGCAGTTTACGACTGACAGGGTACCCCTACAATGAGCAGTTCTTC
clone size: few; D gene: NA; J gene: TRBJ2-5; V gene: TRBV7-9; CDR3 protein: CASSLLKETQYF; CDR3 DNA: TGTGCCAGCAGCTTACTAAAAGAGACCCAGTACTTC
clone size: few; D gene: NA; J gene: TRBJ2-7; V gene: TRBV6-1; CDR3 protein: CASRSTGHYEQYF; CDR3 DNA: TGTGCCAGCAGGTCCACAGGGCACTACGAGCAGTACTTC